The rows below give T cell receptor beta chains drawn from one sample of a study of CD4+ T cells in melanoma. Clones were sequenced by immunoSEQ multiplex PCR, and TCRdb holds only the in-frame ones, with some missing. The table has roughly 140,000 clones, about 93% seen once. Receptors originate from a human donor with melanoma. The CDR3 runs from the conserved cysteine through the conserved F or W. The D gene is left open where the match is weak. Size tells how often a clone was seen (once, few, many) or the class of an expanded clone, and some rows leave it out.

v_gene	j_gene	abundance	d_gene	CDR3aa	CDR3nt
TRBV19	TRBJ1-6	NA	NA	CASSSRDLPAFLHF	TGTGCCAGTAGTTCCCGGGACCTTCCCGCATTCCTCCACTTT
TRBV5-4	TRBJ1-6	NA	TRBD1	CASSLGTGESPLHF	TGTGCCAGCAGCTTGGGGACAGGGGAATCACCCCTCCACTTT
TRBV11-2	TRBJ2-2	NA	TRBD1	CASSLTGKLTGELFF	TGTGCCAGCAGCCTGACAGGGAAGCTCACCGGGGAGCTGTTTTTT
TRBV19	TRBJ1-4	NA	NA	CASRSTAATNEKLFF	TGTGCCAGTAGGTCGACGGCCGCAACTAATGAAAAACTGTTTTTT
TRBV9	TRBJ2-7	NA	TRBD1	CASRPPGQVYEQYF	TGTGCCAGCAGGCCACCGGGACAGGTCTACGAGCAGTACTTC
TRBV27	TRBJ2-7	NA	NA	CASSSVRGRQQYF	TGTGCCAGCAGTTCCGTACGGGGTCGTCAGCAGTACTTC
TRBV11-2	TRBJ2-2	NA	NA	CASSLQVAGELFF	TGTGCCAGCAGCTTGCAGGTGGCCGGGGAGCTGTTTTTT
TRBV7-8	TRBJ1-1	NA	TRBD1	CASSDRRWTGSTEAFF	TGTGCCAGCAGCGATCGGCGCTGGACAGGGTCCACTGAAGCTTTCTTT
TRBV7-9	TRBJ1-3	NA	NA	CAIHRSAGDTIYF	TGTGCCATCCATAGGTCCGCCGGAGACACCATATATTTT
TRBV7-6	TRBJ2-5	NA	NA	CASSSVGETQYF	TGTGCCAGCAGCTCGGTGGGAGAGACCCAGTACTTC
TRBV4-1	TRBJ2-4	NA	TRBD2	CASSQDLVASGGSTKNIQYF	TGCGCCAGCAGCCAAGATCTTGTGGCTAGCGGGGGTTCTACCAAAAACATTCAGTACTTC
TRBV2	TRBJ2-2	NA	NA	CASSEDLYIAGELFF	TGTGCCAGCAGTGAAGATCTCTACATTGCCGGGGAGCTGTTTTTT
TRBV13	TRBJ2-3	NA	TRBD2	CASSRLAGVQSTDTQYF	TGTGCCAGCAGCCGACTAGCGGGGGTGCAAAGCACAGATACGCAGTATTTT
TRBV11-2	TRBJ2-1	NA	TRBD2	CASSLSSMVAGYNEQFF	TGTGCCAGCAGCTTAAGTAGTATGGTAGCGGGCTACAATGAGCAGTTCTTC
TRBV10-1	TRBJ2-2	NA	TRBD1	CASSGGTGGYTGELFF	TGCGCCAGCAGTGGGGGGACAGGGGGCTACACCGGGGAGCTGTTTTTT
TRBV7-2	TRBJ2-7	NA	TRBD2	CASSRAAGGSYEQYF	TGTGCCAGCAGCAGAGCGGCGGGGGGCTCCTACGAGCAGTACTTC
TRBV7-2	TRBJ1-2	NA	NA	CASSFDGGYGYTF	TGTGCCAGCAGCTTTGACGGAGGCTATGGCTACACCTTC
TRBV29-1	TRBJ2-3	NA	TRBD2	CSVEKRGGMDTQYF	TGCAGCGTTGAAAAACGGGGGGGCATGGATACGCAGTATTTT
TRBV11-2	TRBJ2-7	NA	NA	CASSFLGHEQYF	TGTGCCAGCAGCTTTCTTGGGCACGAGCAGTACTTC
TRBV6-4	TRBJ1-4	NA	NA	CASRGGMPGPGNEKLFF	TGTGCCAGCAGGGGGGGGATGCCAGGGCCGGGTAATGAAAAACTGTTTTTT
TRBV19	TRBJ2-5	NA	TRBD1	CASSPGTGETQYF	TGTGCCAGTAGTCCCGGGACAGGGGAGACCCAGTACTTC
TRBV18	TRBJ1-4	NA	NA	CASSARDIANEKLFF	TGTGCCAGCTCAGCCAGGGACATCGCGAATGAAAAACTGTTTTTT
TRBV27	TRBJ1-4	NA	TRBD1	CASSESGTAVNEKLFF	TGTGCCAGCAGTGAGAGTGGGACAGCGGTAAATGAAAAACTGTTTTTT
TRBV7-8	TRBJ2-7	NA	TRBD2	CVNTEEASGGAYEQYF	TGTGTCAATACCGAGGAAGCTAGCGGGGGGGCCTACGAGCAGTACTTC
TRBV30	TRBJ1-5	NA	TRBD1	CAWSVQGLQPQHF	TGTGCCTGGAGTGTACAGGGGCTTCAGCCCCAGCATTTT
TRBV5-6	TRBJ1-2	NA	NA	CASSLERSNYGYTF	TGTGCCAGCAGCTTGGAACGGTCTAACTATGGCTACACCTTC
TRBV20-1	TRBJ1-4	NA	NA	CSARSHEKLFF	TGCAGTGCTAGGTCTCATGAAAAACTGTTTTTT
TRBV5-4	TRBJ1-1	few	NA	CASSRAGGSRNTEAFF	TGTGCCAGCAGCCGGGCTGGAGGCTCGCGGAACACTGAAGCTTTCTTT
TRBV6-1	TRBJ1-2	NA	NA	CASSEGGRSYGYTF	TGTGCCAGCAGTGAAGGAGGCAGGTCCTATGGCTACACCTTC
TRBV29-1	TRBJ1-4	few	NA	CSGWAPNEKLFF	TGCAGCGGATGGGCCCCGAATGAAAAACTGTTTTTT
TRBV4-1	TRBJ1-1	NA	NA	CASSKRAVSGRDTEAFF	TGCGCCAGCAGCAAACGCGCGGTGTCGGGGAGGGACACTGAAGCTTTCTTT
TRBV5-4	TRBJ1-5	NA	NA	CASSLGTDSNQPQHF	TGTGCCAGCAGCTTGGGGACAGATAGCAATCAGCCCCAGCATTTT
TRBV4-1	TRBJ2-1	once	NA	CASSQDALANYNEQFF	TGCGCCAGCAGCCAAGATGCTCTAGCGAACTACAATGAGCAGTTCTTC
TRBV5-1	TRBJ1-2	NA	TRBD1	CASSFGQGQRRTNYGYTF	TGCGCCAGCAGCTTTGGACAGGGCCAGCGCAGGACTAACTATGGCTACACCTTC
TRBV6-1	TRBJ1-1	NA	NA	CASSATGATEAFF	TGTGCCAGCAGTGCTACAGGAGCCACTGAAGCTTTCTTT
TRBV5-1	TRBJ1-2	once	NA	CASSLASGTYGYTF	TGCGCCAGCAGCTTGGCCTCGGGTACCTATGGCTACACCTTC
TRBV5-1	TRBJ2-2	NA	NA	CASSFGGTGELFF	TGCGCCAGCAGCTTTGGGGGGACCGGGGAGCTGTTTTTT
TRBV11-2	TRBJ2-3	NA	NA	CASSIILPDTQYF	TGTGCCAGCAGCATAATCCTTCCAGATACGCAGTATTTT
TRBV9	TRBJ2-5	once	TRBD2	CASSEGTSGQETQYF	TGTGCCAGCAGCGAGGGGACTAGCGGGCAAGAGACCCAGTACTTC
TRBV7-9	TRBJ2-7	NA	TRBD1	CASSPDRVGEQYF	TGTGCCAGCAGCCCGGACAGGGTTGGCGAGCAGTACTTC
TRBV4-2	TRBJ2-5	NA	NA	CASSQDLLETQYF	TGTGCCAGCAGCCAAGATCTGTTGGAGACCCAGTACTTC
TRBV2	TRBJ2-1	NA	TRBD2	CASRERGDSYNEQFF	TGTGCCAGCAGGGAGCGGGGGGACTCCTACAATGAGCAGTTCTTC
TRBV30	TRBJ1-2	once	NA	CAWSVLRSGRLTIGYTF	TGTGCCTGGAGTGTACTCCGTAGCGGAAGATTAACTATCGGCTACACCTTC
TRBV29-1	TRBJ1-2	NA	NA	CSVESRGWAGYTF	TGCAGCGTTGAATCACGGGGTTGGGCTGGCTACACCTTC
TRBV27	TRBJ2-7	NA	NA	CASSSTTQSYEQYF	TGTGCCAGCAGTTCGACCACTCAGAGCTACGAGCAGTACTTC
TRBV5-1	TRBJ2-2	NA	TRBD1	CASSFLGTGVNGELFF	TGCGCCAGCAGCTTCTTAGGGACAGGGGTGAACGGGGAGCTGTTTTTT
TRBV10-3	TRBJ1-4	NA	NA	CAISGRQGEKLFF	TGTGCCATCAGCGGGAGGCAGGGTGAAAAACTGTTTTTT
TRBV6-5	TRBJ1-2	NA	NA	CASSYSRRQARYGYTF	TGTGCCAGCAGTTACTCGAGGAGACAGGCCCGCTATGGCTACACCTTC
TRBV30	TRBJ2-2	NA	NA	CAWTFKGAGELFF	TGTGCCTGGACATTTAAGGGGGCCGGGGAGCTGTTTTTT
TRBV6-1	TRBJ2-7	NA	NA	CASSAGVKTGLYEQYF	TGTGCCAGCAGTGCAGGAGTGAAAACAGGGTTATACGAGCAGTACTTC
TRBV14	TRBJ2-1	NA	TRBD2	CASSHTSGRVSYNEQFF	TGTGCCAGCAGCCACACTAGCGGGAGAGTCTCCTACAATGAGCAGTTCTTC
TRBV2	TRBJ2-7	NA	TRBD2	CASSAGGVRYEQYF	TGTGCCAGCAGCGCGGGGGGGGTAAGGTACGAGCAGTACTTC
TRBV4-2	TRBJ2-7	once	NA	CASRAHGTSTYEQYF	TGTGCCAGCAGGGCCCACGGGACTTCTACCTACGAGCAGTACTTC
TRBV7-2	TRBJ2-3	NA	NA	CASTRTTGDTQYF	TGTGCCAGCACCAGGACTACGGGAGATACGCAGTATTTT
TRBV6-5	TRBJ2-3	NA	NA	CASSPGPADTQYF	TGTGCCAGCAGTCCGGGGCCGGCAGATACGCAGTATTTT